The sequence of this T cell receptor beta chain was determined in a study of blood T cell repertoires in COVID-19. Overall study: Italy, Spain and the United States were the sources of the convalescent and acute COVID-19 samples. PBMCs, B-cell-depleted T cells, or T cells were the source of the cDNA or gDNA that made up the material.

CDR1 is MNHNY and CDR2 is SVGAGI in the germline V gene (reference sequence). Trimming pared 6 bases from V and 5 bases from J, leaving 17 bases between. This CDR3 has 15 residues. In the study's own analysis: Reference gene primer amplification gave nucleated cell count estimates. Only in-frame clones appear in the TCRdb table, and some are missing; sequencing was by immunoSEQ multiplex PCR. Clone size and V and J calls were adopted from that table, with D and trimming inferred from the DNA. The data contain 150,000 to 200,000 clones, 88% of them seen just once; the ten biggest clones take up roughly 5.6%.

The origin of this receptor is a man aged 35 to 55 with active or convalescent COVID-19. Sequenced: peripheral blood. This chain uses TRBV6-6 with TRBJ2-1; a weak D match, TRBD1 (6 bases). The CDR3 is CASSLQGTLNNEQFF. CDR3 bases: TGTGCCAGCAGCCTTCAAGGGACACTTAACAATGAGCAGTTCTTC.